This record looks at one T cell receptor (beta chain) sequence and its context. By how much of the sample it makes up, this clone is medium-sized (0.01 to 0.1%). The target of this receptor is not known. No much larger clonotype is one base removed from it; base qualities were not supplied. This sample stems from a study of blood T cell repertoires in COVID-19 (dated by TCRdb to 2018 to 2021). Regarding the study in general: The collaborator samples originated in the United States, Italy and Spain and spanned the acute and convalescent phases of COVID-19. The material from the prospective study consisted of cDNA or gDNA derived from T cells, B-cell-depleted T cells, or PBMCs. Deeply sampled blood TCRbeta repertoires from subjects exposed to, actively infected with, or recovered from COVID-19 were included in the dataset. A freely available public database, intended as a resource for researchers studying the immune response to SARS-CoV-2, is where the repertoires were released. Samples were obtained from the ongoing ImmuneRACE study (first 160 participants) and from 1,254 subjects provided by 6 global collaborators. Nearly every sample came with metadata listing a de-identified subject ID, COVID-19 status, age in years and sex. Where available, HLA class I and class II types were taken from metadata supplied by the sample provider and were not determined by assay-based typing.

The immunoSEQ Assay, a bias-controlled multiplex PCR, was used to amplify TCRbeta CDR3 regions from genomic DNA. As for how the authors treated the data: Nucleated cell counts per sample were estimated from amplification of reference gene primers within the assay. To quantify the absolute abundance of each unique TCRbeta CDR3 rearrangement, sequence reads were collapsed and filtered. For each sample, productive Simpson clonality was calculated by taking the square root of Simpson's diversity index across productive rearrangements. TCRdb provides this immuneACCESS table in a form limited to in-frame rearrangements. Some clones are lacking; in checked studies, under half of them reflect an unresolved V gene, and why the rest are absent is not known. D and trimming come from the DNA, and the V and J calls and clone size come from that table. This sample gives 9,500 to 12,000 clones in total; about 85% of them show up just once. The ten largest clones represent around a quarter of the sample.

Collaborating institutions collected whole blood in K2EDTA tubes following their own protocols. For TCRbeta analysis, collaborators shipped samples as frozen whole blood, isolated PBMCs, or DNA extracted from either of those sample types. V sheds 4 bases and J sheds 4 bases, leaving 2 bases between their ends. CDR1 and CDR2 are read off the germline V gene as MGHRA and YSYEKL. From the cysteine up to the phenylalanine, the CDR3 has a length of 10 residues. This entry keeps only the CDR3 DNA: 30 bases, framed from base 1. Beyond this particular receptor, the publication reports: Clinical and demographic metadata were provided uncurated, with the amount varying by source and participant.

This receptor was identified in a man aged 25 to 45 with active or convalescent COVID-19. The chain is assembled from TRBV4-1 and TRBJ2-7; the D gene is not confidently resolved. The specimen was peripheral blood. The nucleotides read TGCGCCAGCAGCCCATACGAGCAGTACTTC. Translated, this is CASSPYEQYF.